These 14 T cell receptor beta chains were sequenced from one sample in a study of blood T cell repertoires in COVID-19. The table came from immunoSEQ multiplex PCR; TCRdb's copy has only in-frame clones and leaves some out. The sample includes fewer than 250,000 clones, roughly 87% of them seen just once. The sample taken for sequencing was PBMCs or T cells enriched from blood (not recorded which). These receptors were collected from a man aged 25-40 years in a cohort exposed to, infected with or recovered from COVID-19 (not recorded which).

This sequence joins TRBV27 and TRBJ2-1; 9 bases map to TRBD2. The CDR3 contains 15 residues. The J segment lost 7 bases and the V segment lost 2 bases, leaving 6 bases of the junction unmatched. Looked up from germline, CDR1 is MNHEY and CDR2 is SMNVEV (reference sequence). CDR3 sequence (DNA): TGTGCCAGCAGTTTAAGAACTAGCGGGCGAAATGAGCAGTTCTTC. This codes for CASSLRTSGRNEQFF.

The J gene is TRBJ1-1, the V gene TRBV28; TRBD1 aligns across 7 bases. The CDR3 consists of 14 residues. CDR1 MDHEN and CDR2 SYDVKM come from the germline V gene. Germline trimming cut 4 bases from V and 6 bases from J; bases unmatched to any gene: 8. CDR3 DNA: TGTGCCAGCAGTTCGCACAGGGGTCCAGCTGAAGCTTTCTTT. Its protein product is CASSSHRGPAEAFF.

V usage is TRBV28 and J usage is TRBJ2-3, with 10 bases that match TRBD1. Germline values: CDR1 MDHEN, CDR2 SYDVKM. The CDR3 spans 16 residues. Germline trimming cut 4 bases from V and 4 bases from J; bases unmatched to any gene: 8. CDR3 DNA sequence: TGTGCCAGCAGTTCCTGGACAGGGGGTTTCGCAGATACGCAGTATTTT. Translated: CASSSWTGGFADTQYF.

The gene calls are TRBV4-1 and TRBJ2-6; 8 bases line up with TRBD2. Looked up from germline, CDR1 is MGHRA and CDR2 is YSYEKL. This CDR3 has 18 amino acids. V dropped 0 bases and J dropped 4; count of bases not matched to a gene: 8. The CDR3 nucleotides read TGCGCCAGCAGCCAAGAACGGGGGGGGAGTCCAGGGGCCAACGTCCTGACTTTC. The encoded protein is CASSQERGGSPGANVLTF.

The genes are TRBV7-3 and TRBJ2-7, with D perhaps matching TRBD2 (6 bases). Trimming left V 4 bases short and J 6 bases short, with 16 bases between. CDR1 is SGHTA, CDR2 FQGTGA, per germline. The CDR3 covers 14 residues. The CDR3 reads CASSSGVDEGEQYF. The CDR3 DNA follows: TGTGCCAGCAGCTCGGGGGTAGATGAGGGCGAGCAGTACTTC.

Here the CDR3 DNA reads TGTGCCAGCAGTTTCTGGGACAGGGAGAGTTGGAACACTGAAGCTTTCTTT. Translated, it gives CASSFWDRESWNTEAFF. The J gene is TRBJ1-1, the V gene TRBV28; 9 bases are shared with TRBD1. The CDR3 consists of 17 residues. V lost 3 bases to trimming and J lost 1 base; unmatched junction nucleotides: 9. Germline CDR1 reads MDHEN; CDR2 reads SYDVKM.

This chain connects TRBV7-3 to TRBJ1-5; D is unresolved. V was clipped by 1 base and J by 4 bases, with 8 bases between them. CDR3 length: 14 amino acids. CDR1 and CDR2 from the germline V gene are SGHTA and FQGTGA. The chain's CDR3 is CASSLNRGNQPQHF. The CDR3 nucleotides are TGTGCCAGCAGCTTAAACCGGGGTAATCAGCCCCAGCATTTT.

The chain combines TRBV5-1 with TRBJ1-1, with 7 bases identical to TRBD1. The germline V gene has CDR1 SGHRS and CDR2 YFSETQ. The V segment lost 6 bases and the J segment 1 base; nucleotides outside the gene matches: 15. The CDR3 runs to 17 residues. CDR3 residues: CASTQGSHFYGNTEAFF. In nucleotides, the CDR3 is TGCGCCAGCACACAGGGGTCGCATTTCTACGGGAACACTGAAGCTTTCTTT.

The V gene is TRBV7-9, the J gene TRBJ1-4; maybe TRBD1 (6 bases). The CDR3 loop spans 17 amino acids. Germline V gene sequence: CDR1 SEHNR, CDR2 FQNEAQ (reference sequence). The V and J ends lost 5 bases and 5 bases respectively, with 21 bases between them. CDR3 DNA: TGTGCCAGCAGCCTAGGGGGGCAGGGCAGGGCCAATGAAAAACTGTTTTTT. It is translated as CASSLGGQGRANEKLFF.

The chain employs TRBV6-1 and TRBJ1-6; 7 bases are shared with TRBD1. The CDR3 has 16 amino acids. Germline-derived CDR1 and CDR2 are MNHNS and SASEGT. V shed 3 bases, J shed 8 bases, and the junction held 10 bases outside the gene matches. The CDR3 spells CASSDRQGMLYSPLHF. The CDR3 nucleotides are TGTGCCAGCAGTGACCGACAGGGTATGCTTTATTCACCCCTCCACTTT.

The V call is TRBV7-3, the J call TRBJ2-7; tentatively, D is TRBD1 (5 bases). CDR1 is SGHTA and CDR2 is FQGTGA in the germline V gene. Between the trimmed V and J ends, which lost 5 bases and 6 bases, there was a span of 14 bases. The CDR3 has 13 residues. Here the CDR3 reads CASSPRTQAEQYF. The CDR3 nucleotides read TGTGCCAGCAGCCCCCGGACACAAGCCGAGCAGTACTTC. The full variable domain, in which reference TRBV7-3 and TRBJ2-7 provide the parts outside the CDR3, is GAGVSQTPSNKVTEKGKYVELRCDPISGHTALYWYRQSLGQGPEFLIYFQGTGAADDSGLPNDRFFAVRPEGSVSTLKIQRTERGDSAVYLCASSPRTQAEQYFGPGTRLTVT.

The rearrangement uses TRBV5-1 and TRBJ1-4; the D gene is possibly TRBD1 (5 bases). Germline-derived CDR1 and CDR2 are SGHRS and YFSETQ. Trimming left V 4 bases short and J 11 bases short, with 18 bases between. The CDR3 spans 14 residues. The CDR3 bases are TGCGCCAGCAGCCATGGCTCAGGGCCTGAGAAACTGTTTTTT. It codes for CASSHGSGPEKLFF.

This clone was seen a few times. The CDR3 coding sequence is TGTGCCAGCTCACCCGAACAGGGGGGTAATGAAAAACTGTTTTTT. The encoded protein is CASSPEQGGNEKLFF. The V call is TRBV18, the J call TRBJ1-4; 8 bases agree with TRBD1. The junction had 4 bases not matched to a gene; V was cut back by 3 bases and J by 4 bases. The length of the CDR3 is 15 residues. Germline values: CDR1 KGHSH, CDR2 LQKENI.

The rearrangement links TRBV28 to TRBJ1-2; 7 nucleotides align to TRBD1. Germline trimming cut 3 bases from V and 4 bases from J; bases unmatched to any gene: 14. Germline loops: CDR1 MDHEN, CDR2 SYDVKM. The CDR3 is 17 residues long. CDR3: CASSFPQGVIRLYGYTF. CDR3 nucleotides: TGTGCCAGCAGTTTCCCTCAGGGGGTTATTCGGCTCTATGGCTACACCTTC.